The 16 T cell receptor beta chains below were found in one sample sequenced in a study of cytomegalovirus exposure and HLA in healthy donors. Repertoires were generated with immunoSEQ multiplex PCR, while TCRdb's copy carries only in-frame clones and drops some. The repertoire holds about 130,000 clones, with 85% to 95% as singletons. The specimen was PBMCs. The source is a man aged 18 to 30 in good health and CMV-seropositive.

This rearrangement joins TRBV27 to TRBJ1-1, with a weak D call TRBD1 (5 bases). V was shortened by 3 bases and J by 4 bases, with 9 bases between the two germline ends. Germline V gene sequence: CDR1 MNHEY, CDR2 SMNVEV (reference sequence). The CDR3 spans 13 residues. CDR3 in DNA: TGTGCCAGCAGTTTTAGGAGGGGCACTGAAGCTTTCTTT. As protein: CASSFRRGTEAFF.

The chain joins TRBV6-1 to TRBJ2-5; 7 bases agree with TRBD1. The CDR3 extends over 16 amino acids. Germline CDR1 reads MNHNS; CDR2 reads SASEGT. Germline trimming cut 0 bases from V and 5 bases from J; bases unmatched to any gene: 9. The CDR3 nucleotides are TGTGCCAGCAGTGAAGCCCGGGACAGAGGTGGGGAGACCCAGTACTTC. It encodes CASSEARDRGGETQYF.

The rearrangement links TRBV5-1 to TRBJ1-4, with D possibly TRBD1 on 6 matching bases. The CDR3 covers 14 residues. Germline lookup yields CDR1 SGHRS and CDR2 YFSETQ. The V and J ends lost 0 bases and 3 bases respectively, with 6 bases between them. CDR3 sequence: CASSLAGANEKLFF. CDR3 sequence (DNA): TGCGCCAGCAGCTTGGCAGGGGCTAATGAAAAACTGTTTTTT.

The J gene is TRBJ1-1, the V gene TRBV6-1; a possible D gene is TRBD1 (5 bases). Trimming pared 8 bases from V and 0 bases from J, leaving 16 bases between. CDR3 length equals 15 residues. The germline gives CDR1 MNHNS, CDR2 SASEGT. The CDR3 loop reads CASRAQGGMNTEAFF. The CDR3 DNA is TGTGCCAGCCGGGCCCAGGGAGGCATGAACACTGAAGCTTTCTTT.

V is TRBV30 and J is TRBJ2-5; TRBD2 aligns across 10 bases. V dropped 0 bases and J dropped 1; count of bases not matched to a gene: 5. CDR3 length: 16 amino acids. CDR1 is GTSNPN, CDR2 SVGIG, per germline (reference sequence). The CDR3 sequence: CAWSVLGLAVQETQYF. As DNA, the CDR3 is TGTGCCTGGAGTGTCCTCGGACTAGCGGTCCAAGAGACCCAGTACTTC.

This chain joins TRBV9 and TRBJ2-2; D might be TRBD1 (6 bases). This CDR3 contains 14 residues. Trimming shortened V by 6 bases and J by 5 bases, and 14 bases separated the two germline ends. CDR1 is SGDLS and CDR2 is YYNGEE in the germline V gene. In nucleotides, the CDR3 is TGTGCCAGCATGCGATACAGGGAGACCGGGGAGCTGTTTTTT. Its protein is CASMRYRETGELFF.

This clone appeared once. This rearrangement joins TRBV5-6 to TRBJ2-5; tentative D call: TRBD2 (6 bases). The V gene's germline CDR1 is SGHDT and CDR2 YYEEEE. CDR3 length: 15 amino acids. Between the trimmed V and J ends, which lost 2 bases and 2 bases, there was a span of 13 bases. CDR3 in DNA: TGTGCCAGCAGCTTCGGAACTAGCCTGCAAGAGACCCAGTACTTC. Translating gives CASSFGTSLQETQYF.

The genes are TRBV5-1 and TRBJ2-1; D may be TRBD2 (6 bases). The germline V gene has CDR1 SGHRS and CDR2 YFSETQ. The CDR3 contains 17 residues. Trimming shortened V by 4 bases and J by 3 bases, and 20 bases separated the two germline ends. Here the CDR3 reads CASSPGTRDSFYNEQFF. The DNA for the CDR3 is TGCGCCAGCAGCCCTGGTACCCGGGACTCCTTCTACAATGAGCAGTTCTTC.

This chain uses TRBV6-1 with TRBJ1-6, with a weak D call TRBD1 (5 bases). There are 14 residues in the CDR3. Germline-derived CDR1 and CDR2 are MNHNS and SASEGT. V lost 1 base to trimming and J lost 12 bases, with 13 bases between them. Here the CDR3 DNA reads TGTGCCAGCAGTGAAGGGCAGTGGGGCAAACCCCTCCACTTT. As protein: CASSEGQWGKPLHF.

J is TRBJ2-3 and V is TRBV5-8, with D possibly TRBD2 on 5 matching bases. Germline assignment: CDR1 SGHTS and CDR2 YDEGEE. V was trimmed by 0 bases and J by 1 base, leaving 9 bases between them. The CDR3 has 15 residues. The CDR3 spells CASSLGLAGTDTQYF. The CDR3 region has the DNA TGTGCCAGCAGCTTGGGGCTAGCAGGCACAGATACGCAGTATTTT.

This chain links TRBV7-9 with TRBJ2-5; 9 nucleotides match TRBD2. Losses at the gene ends were 5 bases for V and 4 bases for J; bases not matched to a gene: 8. The CDR3 extends over 15 amino acids. CDR1 is SEHNR, CDR2 FQNEAQ, per germline (reference sequence). The chain's CDR3 is CASSPGGAGGETQYF. For the CDR3, the DNA is TGTGCCAGCAGCCCCGGAGGAGCGGGAGGAGAGACCCAGTACTTC.

The chain carries TRBV2 and TRBJ2-1; TRBD1 matches at 7 bases. CDR3 length equals 14 residues. Trimming at V came to 8 bases and at J to 7 bases, leaving 11 bases not matched to a gene. Germline V gives CDR1 SNHLY, CDR2 FYNNEI. As DNA, the CDR3 is TGTGCCAGCGAAGACAGGGATTGGAGTAATGAGCAGTTCTTC. This gives the protein CASEDRDWSNEQFF.

The rearrangement links TRBV2 to TRBJ2-1; TRBD2 is a possible D gene (6 bases). The CDR3 covers 11 residues. V was clipped by 6 bases and J by 10 bases, with 10 bases between them. Germline V lookup: CDR1 SNHLY, CDR2 FYNNEI. DNA of the CDR3: TGTGCCAGCAGCGAGGCGGGGGAGCAGTTCTTC. Its translation is CASSEAGEQFF. Variable domain in full (rest from reference TRBV2 and TRBJ2-1): EPEVTQTPSHQVTQMGQEVILRCVPISNHLYFYWYRQILGQKVEFLVSFYNNEISEKSEIFDDQFSVERPDGSNFTLKIRSTKLEDSAMYFCASSEAGEQFFGPGTRLTVL.

With regard to this clone: At the DNA level, this CDR3 is encoded by other sequences in the same sample as well. The V call is TRBV18, the J call TRBJ2-3; D is unclear. Germline-derived CDR1 and CDR2 are KGHSH and LQKENI. The CDR3 runs to 13 residues. V gave up 0 bases and J gave up 5 bases, with 6 bases separating them. In DNA, the CDR3 is TGTGCCAGCTCACCACCGTCGGGAGATACGCAGTATTTT. It specifies CASSPPSGDTQYF.

This clone appeared a single time. The chain combines TRBV16 with TRBJ2-1; no definite D call. The CDR3 length is 13 residues. Per the germline V gene, CDR1 is KGHSY and CDR2 is FQNENV. Trimming stripped 3 bases from V and 7 bases from J, with 10 bases between. The CDR3 nucleotides read TGTGCCAGCAGCCACGGAGTGGGTAATGAGCAGTTCTTC. Amino acid sequence: CASSHGVGNEQFF.

The genes are TRBV19 and TRBJ2-6, with D possibly matching TRBD2 (6 bases). Germline assignment: CDR1 LNHDA and CDR2 SQIVND (reference sequence). The CDR3 extends over 16 amino acids. Between the trimmed V and J ends, which lost 1 base and 0 bases, there was a span of 7 bases. This CDR3 reads CASSIVGGSGANVLTF. CDR3 nucleotide sequence: TGTGCCAGTAGTATAGTGGGGGGCTCTGGGGCCAACGTCCTGACTTTC.